These 2 T cell receptor beta chains originate from one sample sequenced in a study of blood T cell repertoires in COVID-19. Sequenced by immunoSEQ multiplex PCR; TCRdb stores in-frame clones only, minus some. The sample shows some 190,000 clones, approximately 86% of them seen only once. Material for sequencing was peripheral blood. All receptors come from a woman aged 80 or older with active or convalescent COVID-19.

The CDR3 coding sequence is TGTGCCAGCGCCAAGAGGTTGGCAGGGGACAATGAGCAGTTCTTC. This sequence encodes CASAKRLAGDNEQFF. The chain combines TRBV6-5 with TRBJ2-1; TRBD1 might be the D (6 bases). Looked up from germline, CDR1 is MNHEY and CDR2 is SVGAGI. V shed 8 bases and J shed 5 bases, with 19 bases lying between them. There are 15 residues in the CDR3.

The rearrangement joins TRBV6-6 to TRBJ2-1; 12 bases agree with TRBD2. The ends lost 6 bases at V and 9 bases at J; junction bases unmatched: 9. This CDR3 contains 15 residues. The germline CDR1 and CDR2 sequences are MNHNY and SVGAGI (reference sequence). Here the CDR3 DNA reads TGTGCCAGCAGCCCGCCTAGCGGGAGGGCCGGTGAGCAGTTCTTC. Residues: CASSPPSGRAGEQFF.